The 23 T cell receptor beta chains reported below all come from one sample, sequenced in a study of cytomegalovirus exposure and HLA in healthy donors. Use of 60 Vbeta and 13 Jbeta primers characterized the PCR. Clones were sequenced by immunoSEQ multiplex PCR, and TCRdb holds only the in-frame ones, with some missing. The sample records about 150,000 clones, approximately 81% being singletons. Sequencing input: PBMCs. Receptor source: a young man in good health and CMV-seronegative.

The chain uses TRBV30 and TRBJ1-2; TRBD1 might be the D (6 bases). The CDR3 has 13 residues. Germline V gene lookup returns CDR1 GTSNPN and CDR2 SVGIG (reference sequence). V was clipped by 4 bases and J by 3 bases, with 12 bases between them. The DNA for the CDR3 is TGTGCCTGGATGCGAGGGGGAGACTATGGCTACACCTTC. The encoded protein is CAWMRGGDYGYTF.

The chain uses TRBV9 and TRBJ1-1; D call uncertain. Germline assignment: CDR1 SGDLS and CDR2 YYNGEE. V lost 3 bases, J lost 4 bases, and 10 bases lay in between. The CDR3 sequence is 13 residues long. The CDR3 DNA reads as TGTGCCAGCAGCGAGTGGGCGGGCACTGAAGCTTTCTTT. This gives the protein CASSEWAGTEAFF.

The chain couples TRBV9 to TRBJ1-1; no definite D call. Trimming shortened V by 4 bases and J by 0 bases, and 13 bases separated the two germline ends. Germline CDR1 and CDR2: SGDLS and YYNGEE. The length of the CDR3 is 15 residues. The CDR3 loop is CASSPVRSMNTEAFF. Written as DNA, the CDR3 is TGTGCCAGCAGCCCCGTGCGGTCCATGAACACTGAAGCTTTCTTT.

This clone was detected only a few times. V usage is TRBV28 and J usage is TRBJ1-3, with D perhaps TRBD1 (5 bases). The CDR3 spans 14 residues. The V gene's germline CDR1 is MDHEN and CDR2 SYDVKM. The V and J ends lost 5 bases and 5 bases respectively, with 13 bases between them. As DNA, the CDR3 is TGTGCCAGCAGTCCTGACAGTCCCCGAAACACCATATATTTT. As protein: CASSPDSPRNTIYF.

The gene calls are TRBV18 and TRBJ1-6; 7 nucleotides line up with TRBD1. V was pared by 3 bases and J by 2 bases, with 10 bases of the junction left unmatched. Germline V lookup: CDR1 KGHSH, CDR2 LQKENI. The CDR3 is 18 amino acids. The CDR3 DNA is TGTGCCAGCTCACCTCTAAGAGATACAGGGGCCTATAATTCACCCCTCCACTTT. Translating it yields CASSPLRDTGAYNSPLHF.

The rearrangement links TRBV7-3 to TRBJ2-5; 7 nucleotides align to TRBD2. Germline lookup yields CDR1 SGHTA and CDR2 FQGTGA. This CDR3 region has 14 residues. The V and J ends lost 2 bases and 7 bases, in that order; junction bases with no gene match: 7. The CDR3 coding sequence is TGTGCCAGCAGCTTAGGGGGGGACGGGAGGACCCAGTACTTC. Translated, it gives CASSLGGDGRTQYF.

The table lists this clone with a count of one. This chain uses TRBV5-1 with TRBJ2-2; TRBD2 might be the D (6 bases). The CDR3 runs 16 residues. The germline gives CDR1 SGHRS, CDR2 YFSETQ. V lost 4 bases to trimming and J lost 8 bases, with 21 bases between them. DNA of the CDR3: TGCGCCAGCAGCCTAGGGAGTGGAGGGACCCCTGGGGAGCTGTTTTTT. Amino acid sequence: CASSLGSGGTPGELFF.

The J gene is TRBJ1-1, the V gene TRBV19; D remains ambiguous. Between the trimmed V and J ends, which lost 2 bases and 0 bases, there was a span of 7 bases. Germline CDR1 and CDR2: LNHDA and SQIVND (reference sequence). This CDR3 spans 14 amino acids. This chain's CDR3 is CASSIRLLNTEAFF. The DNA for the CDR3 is TGTGCCAGTAGTATAAGACTTTTGAACACTGAAGCTTTCTTT.

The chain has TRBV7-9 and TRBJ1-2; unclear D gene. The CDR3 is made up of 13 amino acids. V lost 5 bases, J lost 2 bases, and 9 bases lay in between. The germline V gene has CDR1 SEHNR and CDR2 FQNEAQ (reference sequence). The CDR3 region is CASSKDSNYGYTF. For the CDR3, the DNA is TGTGCCAGCAGCAAGGACTCGAACTATGGCTACACCTTC.

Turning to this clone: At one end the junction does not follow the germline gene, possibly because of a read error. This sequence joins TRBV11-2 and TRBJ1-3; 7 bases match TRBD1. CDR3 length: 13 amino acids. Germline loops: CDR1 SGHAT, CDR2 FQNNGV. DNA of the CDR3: TGTGCCAGCAGCGTAGACAGGGCAAACACCATATATTTT. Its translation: CASSVDRANTIYF. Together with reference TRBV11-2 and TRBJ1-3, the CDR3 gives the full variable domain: EAGVAQSPRYKIIEKRQSVAFWCNPISGHATLYWYQQILGQGPKLLIQFQNNGVVDDSQLPKDRFSAERLKGVDSTLKIQPAKLEDSAVYLCASSVDRANTIYFGEGSWLTVV.

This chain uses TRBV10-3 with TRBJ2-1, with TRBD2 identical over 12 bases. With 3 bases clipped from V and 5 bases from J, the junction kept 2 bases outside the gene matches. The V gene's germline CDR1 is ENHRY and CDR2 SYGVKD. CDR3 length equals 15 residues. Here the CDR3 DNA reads TGTGCCATCAGTGAACTAGCGGGGGGAAACAATGAGCAGTTCTTC. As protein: CAISELAGGNNEQFF.

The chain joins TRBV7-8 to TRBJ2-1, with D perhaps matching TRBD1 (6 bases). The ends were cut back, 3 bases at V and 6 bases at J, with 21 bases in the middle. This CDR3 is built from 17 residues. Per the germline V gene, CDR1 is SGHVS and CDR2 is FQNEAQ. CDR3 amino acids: CASSLGPSGTPSNEQFF. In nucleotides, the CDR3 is TGTGCCAGCAGCTTGGGCCCATCCGGGACACCGTCCAATGAGCAGTTCTTC.

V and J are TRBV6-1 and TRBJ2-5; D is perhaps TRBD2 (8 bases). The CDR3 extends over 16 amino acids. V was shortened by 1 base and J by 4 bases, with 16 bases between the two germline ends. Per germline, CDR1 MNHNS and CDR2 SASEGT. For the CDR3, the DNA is TGTGCCAGCAGTGAAGGGCCGGGAGGGGGCGCAGAGACCCAGTACTTC. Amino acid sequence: CASSEGPGGGAETQYF.

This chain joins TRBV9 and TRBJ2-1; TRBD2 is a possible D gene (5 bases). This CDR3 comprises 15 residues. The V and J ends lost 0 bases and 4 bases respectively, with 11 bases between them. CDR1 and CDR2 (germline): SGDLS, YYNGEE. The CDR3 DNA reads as TGTGCCAGCAGCGTAGACAGCGGAAGTTACAATGAGCAGTTCTTC. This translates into CASSVDSGSYNEQFF.

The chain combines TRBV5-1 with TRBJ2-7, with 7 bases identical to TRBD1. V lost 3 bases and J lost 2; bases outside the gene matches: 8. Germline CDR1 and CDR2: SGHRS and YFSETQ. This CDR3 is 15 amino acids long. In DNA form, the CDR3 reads TGCGCCAGCAGCTCGTCCGGGACAGCCACCTACGAGCAGTACTTC. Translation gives CASSSSGTATYEQYF.

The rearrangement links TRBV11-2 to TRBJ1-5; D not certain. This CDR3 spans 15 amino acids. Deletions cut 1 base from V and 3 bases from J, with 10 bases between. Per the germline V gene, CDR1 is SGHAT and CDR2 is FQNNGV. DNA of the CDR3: TGTGCCAGCAGCTTAGCAGGCACCTACAATCAGCCCCAGCATTTT. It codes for CASSLAGTYNQPQHF.

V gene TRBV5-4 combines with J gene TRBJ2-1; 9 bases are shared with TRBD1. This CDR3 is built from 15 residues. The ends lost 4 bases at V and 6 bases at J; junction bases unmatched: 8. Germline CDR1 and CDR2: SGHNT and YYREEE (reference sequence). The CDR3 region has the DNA TGTGCCAGCAGCCTAGGACAGGGGATAACCAATGAGCAGTTCTTC. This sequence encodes CASSLGQGITNEQFF.

CDR3 DNA sequence: TGTGCCAGCAGTTCCCAGGGTACTGCCTATGGCTACACCTTC. This sequence encodes CASSSQGTAYGYTF. The genes are TRBV2 and TRBJ1-2; maybe TRBD1 (5 bases). Germline CDR1 is SNHLY and CDR2 is FYNNEI. V was cut by 5 bases and J by 4 bases, with 14 bases left in between. This CDR3 has 14 residues.

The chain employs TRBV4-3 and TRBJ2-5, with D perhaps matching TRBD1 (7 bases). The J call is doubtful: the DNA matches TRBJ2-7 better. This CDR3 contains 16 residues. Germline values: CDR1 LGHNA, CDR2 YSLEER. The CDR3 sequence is CASSQDRAGGIYEQYF. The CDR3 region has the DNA TGCGCCAGCAGCCAAGATAGGGCAGGGGGGATCTACGAGCAGTACTTC.

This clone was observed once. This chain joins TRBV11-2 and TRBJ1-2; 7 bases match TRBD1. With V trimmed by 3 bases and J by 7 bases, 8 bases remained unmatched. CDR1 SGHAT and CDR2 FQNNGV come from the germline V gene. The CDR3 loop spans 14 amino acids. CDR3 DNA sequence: TGTGCCAGCAGCTTGGGACAGTTTATTGGTGGCTACACCTTC. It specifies CASSLGQFIGGYTF.

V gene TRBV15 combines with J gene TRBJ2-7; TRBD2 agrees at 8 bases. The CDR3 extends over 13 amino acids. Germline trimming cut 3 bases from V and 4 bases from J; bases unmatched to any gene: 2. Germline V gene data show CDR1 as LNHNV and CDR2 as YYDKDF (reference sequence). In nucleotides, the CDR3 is TGTGCCACCAGCAGCTCTAGCGGGTACGAGCAGTACTTC. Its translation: CATSSSSGYEQYF.

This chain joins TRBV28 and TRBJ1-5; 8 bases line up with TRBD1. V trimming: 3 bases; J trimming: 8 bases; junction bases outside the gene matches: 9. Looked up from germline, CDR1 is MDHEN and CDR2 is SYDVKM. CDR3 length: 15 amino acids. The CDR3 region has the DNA TGTGCCAGCAGTTTCTTACTCCCAGGGGGCGAGCCCCAGCATTTT. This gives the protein CASSFLLPGGEPQHF.

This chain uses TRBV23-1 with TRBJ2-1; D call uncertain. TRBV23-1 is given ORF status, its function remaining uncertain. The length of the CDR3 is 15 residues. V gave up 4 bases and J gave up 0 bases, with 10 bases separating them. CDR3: CASSPFRDSYNEQFF. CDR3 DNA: TGCGCCAGCAGTCCATTTCGCGACTCCTACAATGAGCAGTTCTTC.